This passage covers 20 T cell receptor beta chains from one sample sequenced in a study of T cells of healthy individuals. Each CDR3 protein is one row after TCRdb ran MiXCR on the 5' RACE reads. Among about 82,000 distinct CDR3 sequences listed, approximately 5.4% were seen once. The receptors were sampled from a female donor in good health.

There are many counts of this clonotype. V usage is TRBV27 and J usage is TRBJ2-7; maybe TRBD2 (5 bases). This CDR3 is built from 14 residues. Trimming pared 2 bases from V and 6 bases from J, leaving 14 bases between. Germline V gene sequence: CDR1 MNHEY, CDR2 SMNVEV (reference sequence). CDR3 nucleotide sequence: TGTGCCAGCAGTTTACTGGTGGGAGCGGTCGAGCAGTACTTC. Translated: CASSLLVGAVEQYF.

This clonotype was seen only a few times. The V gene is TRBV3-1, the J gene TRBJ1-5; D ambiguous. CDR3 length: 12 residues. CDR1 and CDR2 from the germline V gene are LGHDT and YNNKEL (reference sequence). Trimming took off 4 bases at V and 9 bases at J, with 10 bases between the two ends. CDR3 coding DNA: TGTGCCAGCAGCCTAACCCGGGGGCCCCAGCATTTT. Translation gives CASSLTRGPQHF.

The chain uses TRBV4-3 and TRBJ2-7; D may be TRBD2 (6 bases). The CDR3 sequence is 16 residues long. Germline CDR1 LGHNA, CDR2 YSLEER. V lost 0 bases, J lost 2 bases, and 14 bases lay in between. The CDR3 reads CASSQDWRDGTYEQYF. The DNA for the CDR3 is TGCGCCAGCAGCCAAGATTGGAGGGACGGTACCTACGAGCAGTACTTC.

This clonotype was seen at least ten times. The CDR3 reads CSASRSLNTEAFF. The DNA for the CDR3 is TGCAGTGCTTCTCGCAGCCTGAACACTGAAGCTTTCTTT. V is TRBV20-1 and J is TRBJ1-1; D not certain. V shed 5 bases and J shed 0 bases, with 10 bases lying between them. The CDR3 has 13 amino acids. Germline V CDR1 and CDR2: DFQATT, SNEGSKA (reference sequence).

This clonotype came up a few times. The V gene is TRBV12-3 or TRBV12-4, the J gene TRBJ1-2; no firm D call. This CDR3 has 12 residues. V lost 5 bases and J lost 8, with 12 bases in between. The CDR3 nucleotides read TGTGCCAGCAGTACGGGAGAGCGGGGCTACACCTTC. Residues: CASSTGERGYTF.

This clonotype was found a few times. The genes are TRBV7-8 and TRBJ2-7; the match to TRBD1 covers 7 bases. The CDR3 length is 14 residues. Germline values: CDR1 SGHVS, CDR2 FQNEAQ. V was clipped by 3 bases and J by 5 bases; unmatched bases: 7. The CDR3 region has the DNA TGTGCCAGCAGCTTCCGGGACAGATCGGACGAGCAGTACTTC. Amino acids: CASSFRDRSDEQYF.

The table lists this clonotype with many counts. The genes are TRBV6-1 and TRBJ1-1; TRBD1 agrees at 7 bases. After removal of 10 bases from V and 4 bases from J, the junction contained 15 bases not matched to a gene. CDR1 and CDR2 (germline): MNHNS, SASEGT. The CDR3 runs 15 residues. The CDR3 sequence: CATGPRQTGSTEAFF. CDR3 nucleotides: TGTGCCACCGGACCCCGCCAGACAGGGTCCACTGAAGCTTTCTTT.

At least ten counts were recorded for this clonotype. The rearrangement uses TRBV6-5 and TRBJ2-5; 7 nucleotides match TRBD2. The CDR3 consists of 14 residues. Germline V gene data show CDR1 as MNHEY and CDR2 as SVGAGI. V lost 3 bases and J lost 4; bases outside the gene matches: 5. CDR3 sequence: CASSYRSGGETQYF. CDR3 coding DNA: TGTGCCAGCAGTTATCGTTCGGGAGGAGAGACCCAGTACTTC.

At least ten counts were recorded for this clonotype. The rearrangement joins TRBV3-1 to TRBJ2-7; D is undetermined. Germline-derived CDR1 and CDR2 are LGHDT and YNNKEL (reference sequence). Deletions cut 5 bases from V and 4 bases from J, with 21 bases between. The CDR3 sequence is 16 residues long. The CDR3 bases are TGTGCCAGCAGCGCGTCCGGTCCCTTCAGCCCTTACGAGCAGTACTTC. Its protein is CASSASGPFSPYEQYF.

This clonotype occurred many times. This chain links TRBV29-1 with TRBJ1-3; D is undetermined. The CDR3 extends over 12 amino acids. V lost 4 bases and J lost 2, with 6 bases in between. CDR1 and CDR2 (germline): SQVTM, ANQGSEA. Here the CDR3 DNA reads TGCAGCGTTGTTTTACCTGGAAACACCATATATTTT. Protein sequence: CSVVLPGNTIYF.

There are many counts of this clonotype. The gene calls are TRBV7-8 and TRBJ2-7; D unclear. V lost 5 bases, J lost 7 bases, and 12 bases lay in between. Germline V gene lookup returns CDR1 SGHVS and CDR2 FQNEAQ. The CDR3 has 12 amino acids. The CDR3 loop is CASSLLSAEQYF. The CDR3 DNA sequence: TGTGCCAGCAGCCTACTTTCTGCAGAGCAGTACTTC.

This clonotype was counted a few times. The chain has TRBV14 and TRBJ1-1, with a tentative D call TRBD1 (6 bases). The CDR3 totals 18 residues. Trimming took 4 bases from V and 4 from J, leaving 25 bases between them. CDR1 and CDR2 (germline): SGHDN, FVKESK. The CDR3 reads CASSLFGSGTPTGTEAFF. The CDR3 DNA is TGTGCCAGCAGCCTATTTGGGTCCGGGACACCCACGGGCACTGAAGCTTTCTTT.

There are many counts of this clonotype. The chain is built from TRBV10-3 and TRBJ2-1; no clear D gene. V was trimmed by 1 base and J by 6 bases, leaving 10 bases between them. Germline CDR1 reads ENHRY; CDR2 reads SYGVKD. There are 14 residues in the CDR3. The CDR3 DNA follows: TGTGCCATCAGTGAGTATGGAATGGGCAATGAGCAGTTCTTC. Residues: CAISEYGMGNEQFF.

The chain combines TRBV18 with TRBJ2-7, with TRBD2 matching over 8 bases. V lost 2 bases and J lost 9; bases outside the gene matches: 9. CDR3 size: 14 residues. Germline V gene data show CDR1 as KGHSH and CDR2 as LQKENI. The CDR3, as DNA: TGTGCCAGCTCACCAAGCGGGAGTAAGCCCCTGCAGTACTTC. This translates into CASSPSGSKPLQYF.

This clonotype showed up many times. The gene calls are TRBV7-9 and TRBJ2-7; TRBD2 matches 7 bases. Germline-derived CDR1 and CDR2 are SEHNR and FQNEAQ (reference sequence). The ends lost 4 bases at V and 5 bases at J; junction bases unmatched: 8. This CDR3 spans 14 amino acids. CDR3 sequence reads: CASSSLAVRNEQYF. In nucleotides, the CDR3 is TGTGCCAGCAGCTCCCTAGCGGTTCGGAACGAGCAGTACTTC. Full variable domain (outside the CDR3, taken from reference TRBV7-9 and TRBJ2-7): DTGVSQNPRHKITKRGQNVTFRCDPISEHNRLYWYRQTLGQGPEFLTYFQNEAQLEKSRLLSDRFSAERPKGSFSTLEIQRTEQGDSAMYLCASSSLAVRNEQYFGPGTRLTVT.

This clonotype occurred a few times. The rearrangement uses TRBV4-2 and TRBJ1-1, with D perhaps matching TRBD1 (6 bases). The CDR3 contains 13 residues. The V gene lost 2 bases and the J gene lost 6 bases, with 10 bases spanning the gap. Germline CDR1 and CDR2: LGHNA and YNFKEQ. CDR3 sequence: CASSQRQAAEAFF. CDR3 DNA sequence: TGTGCCAGCAGCCAAAGACAGGCTGCTGAAGCTTTCTTT.

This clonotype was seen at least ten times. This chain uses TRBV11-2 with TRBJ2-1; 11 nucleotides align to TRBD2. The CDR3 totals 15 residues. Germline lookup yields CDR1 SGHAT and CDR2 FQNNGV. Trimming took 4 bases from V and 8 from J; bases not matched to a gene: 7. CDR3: CASSYTSGSDDEQFF. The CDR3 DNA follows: TGTGCCAGCAGCTACACTAGCGGGAGTGACGATGAGCAGTTCTTC.

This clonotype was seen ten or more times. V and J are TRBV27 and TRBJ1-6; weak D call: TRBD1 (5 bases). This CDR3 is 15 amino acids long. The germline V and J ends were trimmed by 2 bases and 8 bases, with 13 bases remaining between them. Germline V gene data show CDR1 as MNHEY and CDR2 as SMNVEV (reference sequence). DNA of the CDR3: TGTGCCAGCAGTTTAGGGGACCGGCGGTATTCACCCCTCCACTTT. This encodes CASSLGDRRYSPLHF.

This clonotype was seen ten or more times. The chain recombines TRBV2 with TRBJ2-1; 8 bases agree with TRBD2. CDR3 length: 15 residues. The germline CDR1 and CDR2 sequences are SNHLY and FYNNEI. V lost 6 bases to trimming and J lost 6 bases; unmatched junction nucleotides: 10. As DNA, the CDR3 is TGTGCCAGCAGCGGAAGAGGACTAGCACCCAATGAGCAGTTCTTC. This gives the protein CASSGRGLAPNEQFF.

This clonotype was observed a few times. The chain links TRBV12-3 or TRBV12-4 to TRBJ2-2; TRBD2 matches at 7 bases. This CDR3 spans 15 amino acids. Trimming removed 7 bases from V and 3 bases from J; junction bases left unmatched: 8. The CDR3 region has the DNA TGTGCCAGCACCCGGGGAGGGCCCGACACCGGGGAGCTGTTTTTT. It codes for CASTRGGPDTGELFF.